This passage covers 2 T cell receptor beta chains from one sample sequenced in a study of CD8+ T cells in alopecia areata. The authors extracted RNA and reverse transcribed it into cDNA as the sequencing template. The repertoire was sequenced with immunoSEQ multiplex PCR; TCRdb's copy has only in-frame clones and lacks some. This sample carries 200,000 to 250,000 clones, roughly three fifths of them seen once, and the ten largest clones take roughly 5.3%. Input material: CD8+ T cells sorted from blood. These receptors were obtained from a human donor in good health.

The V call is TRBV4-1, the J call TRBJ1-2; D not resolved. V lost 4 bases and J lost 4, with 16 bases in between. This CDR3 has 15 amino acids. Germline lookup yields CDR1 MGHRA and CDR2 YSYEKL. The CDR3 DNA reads TGCGCCAGCAGCCCCGACACCACCACGCGCTATGGCTACACCTTC. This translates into CASSPDTTTRYGYTF.

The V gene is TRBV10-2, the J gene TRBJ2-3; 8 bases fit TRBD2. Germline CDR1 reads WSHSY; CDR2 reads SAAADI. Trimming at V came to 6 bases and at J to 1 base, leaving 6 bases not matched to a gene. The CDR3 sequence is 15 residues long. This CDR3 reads CASRLGGGRTDTQYF. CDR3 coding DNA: TGCGCCAGCAGGCTTGGCGGGGGGCGCACAGATACGCAGTATTTT.